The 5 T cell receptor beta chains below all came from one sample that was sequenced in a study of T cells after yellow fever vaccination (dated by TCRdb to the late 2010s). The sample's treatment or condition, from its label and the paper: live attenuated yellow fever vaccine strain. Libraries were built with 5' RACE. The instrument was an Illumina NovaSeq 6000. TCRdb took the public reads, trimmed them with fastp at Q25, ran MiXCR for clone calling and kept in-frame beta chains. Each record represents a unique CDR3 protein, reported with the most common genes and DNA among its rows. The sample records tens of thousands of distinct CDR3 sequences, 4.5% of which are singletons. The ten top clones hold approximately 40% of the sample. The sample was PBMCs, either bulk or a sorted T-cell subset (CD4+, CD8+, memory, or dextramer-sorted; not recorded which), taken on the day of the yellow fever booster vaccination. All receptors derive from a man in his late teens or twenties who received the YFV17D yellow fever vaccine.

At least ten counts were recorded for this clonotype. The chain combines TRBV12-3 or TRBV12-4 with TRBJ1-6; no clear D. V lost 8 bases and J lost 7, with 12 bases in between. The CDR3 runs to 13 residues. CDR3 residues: CASVHSQNSPLHF. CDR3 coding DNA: TGTGCCAGCGTTCACAGTCAAAATTCACCCCTCCACTTT.

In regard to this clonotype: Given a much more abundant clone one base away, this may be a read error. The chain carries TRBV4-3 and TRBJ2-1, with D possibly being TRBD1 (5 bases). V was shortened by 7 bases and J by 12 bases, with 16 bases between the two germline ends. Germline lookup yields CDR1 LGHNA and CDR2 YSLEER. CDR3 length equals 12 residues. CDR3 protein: CASIRTQGSQFF. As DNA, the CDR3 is TGCGCCAGCATTCGGACCCAGGGATCGCAGTTCTTC.

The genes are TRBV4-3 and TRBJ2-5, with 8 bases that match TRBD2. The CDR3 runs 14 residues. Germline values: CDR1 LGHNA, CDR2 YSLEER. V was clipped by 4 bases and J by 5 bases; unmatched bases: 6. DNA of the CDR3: TGCGCCAGCAGCCGCGGGACTAGGGGGGAGACCCAGTACTTC. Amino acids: CASSRGTRGETQYF.

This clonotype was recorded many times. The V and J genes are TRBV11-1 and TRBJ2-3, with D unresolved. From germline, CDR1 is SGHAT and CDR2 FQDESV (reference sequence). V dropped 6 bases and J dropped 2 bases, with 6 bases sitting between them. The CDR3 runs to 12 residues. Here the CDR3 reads CASRGFTDTQYF. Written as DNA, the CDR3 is TGTGCCAGCAGGGGGTTCACAGATACGCAGTATTTT.

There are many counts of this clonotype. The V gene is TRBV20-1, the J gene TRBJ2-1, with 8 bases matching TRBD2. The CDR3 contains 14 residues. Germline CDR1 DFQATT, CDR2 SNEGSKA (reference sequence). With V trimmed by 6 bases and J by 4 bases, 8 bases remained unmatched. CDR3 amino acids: CSAPLAGWYNEQFF. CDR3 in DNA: TGCAGTGCGCCCCTAGCGGGTTGGTACAATGAGCAGTTCTTC.